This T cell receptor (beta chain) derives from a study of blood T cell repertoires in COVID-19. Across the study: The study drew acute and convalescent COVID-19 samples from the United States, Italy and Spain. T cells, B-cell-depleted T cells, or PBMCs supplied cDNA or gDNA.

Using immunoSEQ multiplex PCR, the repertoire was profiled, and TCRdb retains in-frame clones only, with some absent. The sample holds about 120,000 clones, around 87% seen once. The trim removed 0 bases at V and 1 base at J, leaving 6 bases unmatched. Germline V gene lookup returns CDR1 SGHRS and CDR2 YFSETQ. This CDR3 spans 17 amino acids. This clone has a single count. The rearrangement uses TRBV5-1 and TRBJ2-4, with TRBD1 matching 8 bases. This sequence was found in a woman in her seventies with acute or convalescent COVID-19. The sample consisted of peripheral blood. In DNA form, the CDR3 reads TGCGCCAGCAGCTTGGCCCTGGACAGGGCGGCCAAAAACATTCAGTACTTC. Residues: CASSLALDRAAKNIQYF.